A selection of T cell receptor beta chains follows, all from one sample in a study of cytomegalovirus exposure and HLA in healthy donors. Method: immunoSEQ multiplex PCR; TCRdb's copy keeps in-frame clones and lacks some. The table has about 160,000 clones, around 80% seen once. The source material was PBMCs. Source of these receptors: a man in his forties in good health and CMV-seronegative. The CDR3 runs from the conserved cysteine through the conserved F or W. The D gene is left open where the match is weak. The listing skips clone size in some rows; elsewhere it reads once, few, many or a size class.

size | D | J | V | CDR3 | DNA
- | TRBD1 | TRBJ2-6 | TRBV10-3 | CAISEGQGAYEANVLTF | TGTGCCATCAGTGAGGGACAGGGGGCTTATGAGGCCAACGTCCTGACTTTC
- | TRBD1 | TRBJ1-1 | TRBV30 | CAWSAKKGANTEAFF | TGTGCCTGGAGTGCAAAAAAGGGGGCGAACACTGAAGCTTTCTTT
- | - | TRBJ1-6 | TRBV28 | CASSLPQDNSPLHF | TGTGCCAGCAGTCTTCCACAGGATAATTCACCCCTCCACTTT
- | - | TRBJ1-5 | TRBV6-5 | CASSPGLRNQPQHF | TGTGCCAGCAGCCCTGGCCTTCGCAATCAGCCCCAGCATTTT
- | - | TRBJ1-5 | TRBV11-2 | CASSFGTGNQPQHF | TGTGCCAGCAGCTTCGGGACTGGGAATCAGCCCCAGCATTTT
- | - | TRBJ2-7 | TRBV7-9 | CASSADIYEQYF | TGTGCCAGCAGCGCGGACATCTACGAGCAGTACTTC
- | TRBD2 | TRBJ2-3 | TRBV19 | CASSLGLAGGTDTQYF | TGTGCCAGTAGTCTCGGACTAGCGGGGGGCACAGATACGCAGTATTTT
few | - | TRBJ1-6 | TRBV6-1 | CASSAGPYNSPLHF | TGTGCCAGCAGTGCAGGGCCCTATAATTCACCCCTCCACTTT
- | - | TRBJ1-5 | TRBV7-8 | CASSLAQSNQPQHF | TGTGCCAGCAGCTTAGCACAGAGCAATCAGCCCCAGCATTTT
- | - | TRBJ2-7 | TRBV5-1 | CASRLHNEQYF | TGCGCCAGCAGGCTCCATAACGAGCAGTACTTC